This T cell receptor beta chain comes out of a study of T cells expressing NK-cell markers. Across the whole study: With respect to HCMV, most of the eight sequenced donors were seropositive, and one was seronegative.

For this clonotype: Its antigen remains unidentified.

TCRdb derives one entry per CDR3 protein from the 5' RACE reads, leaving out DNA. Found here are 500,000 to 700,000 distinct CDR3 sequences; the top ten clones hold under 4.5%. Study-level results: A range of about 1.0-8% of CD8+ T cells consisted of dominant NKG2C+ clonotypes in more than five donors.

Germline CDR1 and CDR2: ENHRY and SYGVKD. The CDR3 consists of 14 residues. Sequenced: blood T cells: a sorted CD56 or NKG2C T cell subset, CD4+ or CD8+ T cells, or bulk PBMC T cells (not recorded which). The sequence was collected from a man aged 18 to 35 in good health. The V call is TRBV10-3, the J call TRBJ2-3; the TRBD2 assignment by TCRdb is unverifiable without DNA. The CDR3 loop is CAIRGPTVGDTQYF.